This T cell receptor beta chain originates from a study of identical twins. One entry per CDR3 protein results from TCRdb running MiXCR on the 5' RACE reads. The sample contains 1.5 million or so distinct CDR3 sequences, around 33% of which appear only once. Overall study findings and caveats: Out-of-frame alpha sequences common to twins were enriched for low generation probability. Modelling approaches yielded underestimates of out-of-frame TCR alpha sharing between monozygotic twins. Within beta out-of-frame sequences, the excess sharing observed between twins was weaker.

With respect to this clonotype: The antigen remains unidentified.

The donor group consisted entirely of healthy Caucasians. This CDR3 spans 13 amino acids. Trimming took off 10 bases at V and 8 bases at J, with 20 bases between the two ends. The germline V gene encodes CDR1 MNHNS and CDR2 SASEGT. V usage is TRBV6-1 and J usage is TRBJ1-2, with TRBD1 as a possible D gene (5 bases). This clonotype was sampled from a newborn girl in good health. Input material: cord blood. DNA of the CDR3: TGTGCCAACAGGCCGCCCCCTACGGAGGGCTACACCTTC. Translated, it gives CANRPPPTEGYTF.